The entry that follows covers one T cell receptor beta chain sequence. The data stem from a study of T cells in localized non-small cell lung cancer. The CDR3 contains 11 residues. CDR1 is SGHDT and CDR2 is YYEEEE in the germline V gene. Deletions cut 3 bases from V and 2 bases from J, with 2 bases between. Sequenced by immunoSEQ multiplex PCR; TCRdb stores in-frame clones only, minus some. The sample shows 15,000 to 25,000 clones, 80% to 95% of them seen only once. The rearrangement links TRBV5-6 to TRBJ2-5; no definite D call. Sample: peripheral blood, taken before any cancer treatment. The receptor was derived from a male donor older than 55 with stage I squamous cell lung carcinoma. CDR3 DNA sequence: TGTGCCAGCAGCTGGCAAGAGACCCAGTACTTC. Translating it yields CASSWQETQYF.